This T cell receptor beta chain came from a study of shared clonotypes between healthy human individuals. V shed 4 bases, J shed 5 bases, and the junction held 5 bases outside the gene matches. The CDR3 sequence is 15 residues long. The germline CDR1 and CDR2 sequences are SGHRS and YFSETQ. The table came from immunoSEQ multiplex PCR; TCRdb's copy has only in-frame clones and leaves some out. The table records approximately 2.5 million clones, 93% of them present only once. This TCR came from a man between 18 and 35 years old in good health. Some clones in this sample may be carry-over from other donors' samples. V and J are TRBV5-1 and TRBJ2-3, with 12 bases lining up with TRBD1. The sequenced material came from naive CD4+ T cells from PBMCs. Subset indicated: CD45RA+ positively selected. CDR3: CASSAGTGGLDTQYF. CDR3 DNA sequence: TGCGCCAGCAGCGCTGGGACAGGGGGCTTAGATACGCAGTATTTT.